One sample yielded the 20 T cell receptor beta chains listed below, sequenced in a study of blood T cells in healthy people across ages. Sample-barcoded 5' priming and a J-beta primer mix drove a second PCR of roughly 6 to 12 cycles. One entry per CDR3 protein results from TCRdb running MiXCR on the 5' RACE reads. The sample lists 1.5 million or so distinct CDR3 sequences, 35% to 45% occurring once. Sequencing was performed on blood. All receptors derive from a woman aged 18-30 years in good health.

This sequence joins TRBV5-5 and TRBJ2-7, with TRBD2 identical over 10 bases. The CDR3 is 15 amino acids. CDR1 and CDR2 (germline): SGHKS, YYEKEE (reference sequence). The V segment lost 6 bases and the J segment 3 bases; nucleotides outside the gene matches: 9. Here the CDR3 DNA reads TGTGCCAGCACCACCGGAGCGGGAGGGGGCTACGAGCAGTACTTC. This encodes CASTTGAGGGYEQYF.

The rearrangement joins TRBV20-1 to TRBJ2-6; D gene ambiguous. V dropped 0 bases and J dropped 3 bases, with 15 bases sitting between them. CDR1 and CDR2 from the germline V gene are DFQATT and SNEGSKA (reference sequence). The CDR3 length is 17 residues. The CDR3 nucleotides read TGCAGTGCTAGAGAAACTGGTCAGTACGATGGGGCCAACGTCCTGACTTTC. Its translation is CSARETGQYDGANVLTF.

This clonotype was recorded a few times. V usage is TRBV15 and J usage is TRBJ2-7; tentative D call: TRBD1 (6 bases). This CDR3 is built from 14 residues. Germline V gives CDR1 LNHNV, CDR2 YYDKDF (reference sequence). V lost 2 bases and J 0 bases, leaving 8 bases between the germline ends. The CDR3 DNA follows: TGTGCCACCAGCAGACAGGGGAGCTCCTACGAGCAGTACTTC. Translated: CATSRQGSSYEQYF.

DNA of the CDR3: TGCAGTGCTAGAGGGACGGAAGTATCCTACAATGAGCAGTTCTTC. Encoded protein: CSARGTEVSYNEQFF. This chain uses TRBV20-1 with TRBJ2-1; D is undetermined. CDR1 and CDR2 from the germline V gene are DFQATT and SNEGSKA (reference sequence). Trimming removed 1 base at V and 1 base at J, with 11 bases between. The CDR3 runs 15 residues.

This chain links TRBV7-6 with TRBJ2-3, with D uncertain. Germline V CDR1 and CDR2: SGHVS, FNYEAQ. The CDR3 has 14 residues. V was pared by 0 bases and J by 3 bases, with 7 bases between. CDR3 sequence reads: CASSLAYGTDTQYF. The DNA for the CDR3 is TGTGCCAGCAGCTTAGCGTATGGAACAGATACGCAGTATTTT.

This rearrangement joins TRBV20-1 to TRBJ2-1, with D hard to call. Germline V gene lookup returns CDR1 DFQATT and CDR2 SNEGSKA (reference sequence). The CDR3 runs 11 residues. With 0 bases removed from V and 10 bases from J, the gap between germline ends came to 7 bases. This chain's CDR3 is CSARDLGEQFF. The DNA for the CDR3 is TGCAGTGCTAGAGATCTAGGGGAGCAGTTCTTC.

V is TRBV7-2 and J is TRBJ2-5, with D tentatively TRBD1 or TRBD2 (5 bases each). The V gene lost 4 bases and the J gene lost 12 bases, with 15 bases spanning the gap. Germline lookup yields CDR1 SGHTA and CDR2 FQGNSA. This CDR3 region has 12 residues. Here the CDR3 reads CASSSAGAHKYF. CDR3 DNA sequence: TGTGCCAGCAGCTCCGCCGGGGCGCACAAGTACTTC. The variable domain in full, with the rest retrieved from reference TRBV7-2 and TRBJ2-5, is GAGVSQSPSNKVTEKGKDVELRCDPISGHTALYWYRQSLGQGLEFLIYFQGNSAPDKSGLPSDRFSAERTGGSVSTLTIQRTQQEDSAVYLCASSSAGAHKYFGPGTRLLVL.

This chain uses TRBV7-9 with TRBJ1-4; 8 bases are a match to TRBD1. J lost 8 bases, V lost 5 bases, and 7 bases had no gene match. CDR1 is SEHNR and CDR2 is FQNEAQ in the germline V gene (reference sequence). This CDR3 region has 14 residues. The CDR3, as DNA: TGTGCCAGCAGCCCTGGGCAGGGGGCCGAAAAACTGTTTTTT. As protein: CASSPGQGAEKLFF.

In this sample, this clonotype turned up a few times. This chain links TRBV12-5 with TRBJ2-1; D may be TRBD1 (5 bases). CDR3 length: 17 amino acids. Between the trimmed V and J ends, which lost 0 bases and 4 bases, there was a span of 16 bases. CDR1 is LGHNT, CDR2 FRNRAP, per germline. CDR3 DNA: TGTGCTAGTGGTTTGGTACAGGCAACCTGGGATTACAATGAGCAGTTCTTC. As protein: CASGLVQATWDYNEQFF.

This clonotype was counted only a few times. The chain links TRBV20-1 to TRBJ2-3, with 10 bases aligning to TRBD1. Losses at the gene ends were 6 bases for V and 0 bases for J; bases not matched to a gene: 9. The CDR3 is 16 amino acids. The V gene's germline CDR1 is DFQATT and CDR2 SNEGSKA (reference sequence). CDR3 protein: CSAPEGTGVSTDTQYF. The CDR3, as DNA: TGCAGTGCACCCGAGGGGACAGGGGTTAGCACAGATACGCAGTATTTT.

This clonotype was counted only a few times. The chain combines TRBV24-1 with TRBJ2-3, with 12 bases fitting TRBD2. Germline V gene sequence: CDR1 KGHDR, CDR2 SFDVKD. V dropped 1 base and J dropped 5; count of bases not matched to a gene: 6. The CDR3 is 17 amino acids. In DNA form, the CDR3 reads TGTGCCACCAGTGATTTCCCTAGCGGGGGGGCTATAGATACGCAGTATTTT. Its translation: CATSDFPSGGAIDTQYF.

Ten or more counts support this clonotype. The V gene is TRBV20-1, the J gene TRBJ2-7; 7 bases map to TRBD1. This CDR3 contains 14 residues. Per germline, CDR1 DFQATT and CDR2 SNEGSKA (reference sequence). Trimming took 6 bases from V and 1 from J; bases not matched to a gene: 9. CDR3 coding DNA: TGCAGTGCCACGGGGACAGCCGTTTCCTACGAGCAGTACTTC. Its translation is CSATGTAVSYEQYF.

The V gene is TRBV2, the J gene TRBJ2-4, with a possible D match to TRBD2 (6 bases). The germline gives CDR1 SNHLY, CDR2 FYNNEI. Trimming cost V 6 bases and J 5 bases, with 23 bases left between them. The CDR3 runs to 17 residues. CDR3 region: CASRPLGGRLTQNIQYF. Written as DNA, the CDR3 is TGTGCCAGCAGACCATTGGGAGGAAGGTTGACCCAAAACATTCAGTACTTC.

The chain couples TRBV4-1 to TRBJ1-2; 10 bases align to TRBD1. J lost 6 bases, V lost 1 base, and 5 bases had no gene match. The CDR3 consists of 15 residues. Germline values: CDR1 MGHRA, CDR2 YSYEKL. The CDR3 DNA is TGCGCCAGCAGCCAAGCGGCTGGGACAGGGGATGGCTACACCTTC. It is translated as CASSQAAGTGDGYTF.

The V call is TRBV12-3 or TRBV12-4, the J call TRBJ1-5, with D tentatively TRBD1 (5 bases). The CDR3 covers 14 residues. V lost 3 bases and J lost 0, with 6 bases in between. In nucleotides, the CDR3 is TGTGCCAGCAGTTTCAGGGTTAGCAATCAGCCCCAGCATTTT. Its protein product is CASSFRVSNQPQHF.

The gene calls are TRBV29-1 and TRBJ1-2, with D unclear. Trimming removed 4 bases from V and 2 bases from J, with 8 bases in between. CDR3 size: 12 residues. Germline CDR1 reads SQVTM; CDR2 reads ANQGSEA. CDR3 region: CSVGTVNYGYTF. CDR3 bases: TGCAGCGTTGGGACGGTAAACTATGGCTACACCTTC. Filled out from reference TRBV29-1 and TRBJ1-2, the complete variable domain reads SAVISQKPSRDICQRGTSLTIQCQVDSQVTMMFWYRQQPGQSLTLIATANQGSEATYESGFVIDKFPISRPNLTFSTLTVSNMSPEDSSIYLCSVGTVNYGYTFGSGTRLTVV.

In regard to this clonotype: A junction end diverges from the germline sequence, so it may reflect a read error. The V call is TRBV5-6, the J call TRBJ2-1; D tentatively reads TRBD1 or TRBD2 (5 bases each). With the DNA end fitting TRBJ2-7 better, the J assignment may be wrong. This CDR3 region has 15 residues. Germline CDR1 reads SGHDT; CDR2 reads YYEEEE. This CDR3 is CATSFGTPSYNEQYF. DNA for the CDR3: TGTGCCACCAGCTTCGGGACCCCGTCCTACAATGAGCAGTACTTC.

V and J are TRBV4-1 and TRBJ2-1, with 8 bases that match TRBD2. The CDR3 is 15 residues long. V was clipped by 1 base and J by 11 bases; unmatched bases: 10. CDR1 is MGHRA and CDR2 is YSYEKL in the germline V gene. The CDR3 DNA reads TGCGCCAGCAGCCAAGGGATGGGCGAGCGGGAGAAGCAGTTCTTC. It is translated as CASSQGMGEREKQFF.

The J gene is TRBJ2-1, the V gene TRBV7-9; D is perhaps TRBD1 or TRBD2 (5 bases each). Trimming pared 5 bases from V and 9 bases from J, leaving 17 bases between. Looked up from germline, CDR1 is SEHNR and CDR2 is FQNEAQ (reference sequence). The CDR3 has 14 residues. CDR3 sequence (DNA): TGTGCCAGCAGCGCCCCGGGACCGCATAGTGAGCAGTTCTTC. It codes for CASSAPGPHSEQFF.

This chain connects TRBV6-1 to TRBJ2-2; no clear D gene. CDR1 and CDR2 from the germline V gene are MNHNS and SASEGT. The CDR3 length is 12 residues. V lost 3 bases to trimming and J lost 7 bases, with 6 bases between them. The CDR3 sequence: CASSDFDGELFF. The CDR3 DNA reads TGTGCCAGCAGTGACTTTGACGGGGAGCTGTTTTTT.